These T cell receptor beta chains were read from a single sample in a study of blood T cell repertoires in COVID-19. Produced via immunoSEQ multiplex PCR; TCRdb's table is partial and in-frame only. The data show tens of thousands of clones, about nine tenths seen once. Sequenced sample: peripheral blood. The origin of the receptors is a man in his 70s with acute or convalescent COVID-19. CDR3s include the opening cysteine and the closing phenylalanine or tryptophan. The D gene is left open where the match is weak. Part of the rows lack a size; the others show once, few, many or a class for expanded clones.

D: -
length: 15
J: TRBJ2-1
size: -
V: TRBV19
CDR3: CASSIFGSSYNEQFF
DNA: TGTGCCAGTAGTATTTTCGGGAGCTCCTACAATGAGCAGTTCTTC

D: -
length: 13
J: TRBJ1-1
size: -
V: TRBV11-2
CDR3: CASSTHGGSPGFF
DNA: TGTGCCAGCAGCACACATGGAGGGTCTCCGGGTTTCTTT

D: TRBD2
length: 14
J: TRBJ2-2
size: few
V: TRBV2
CDR3: CASSGREVAGELFF
DNA: TGTGCCAGCAGCGGTCGGGAGGTAGCCGGGGAGCTGTTTTTT

D: -
length: 14
J: TRBJ2-5
size: once
V: TRBV15
CDR3: CATSRGTVQETQYF
DNA: TGTGCCACCAGCAGAGGGACAGTTCAAGAGACCCAGTACTTC

D: TRBD1
length: 15
J: TRBJ1-6
size: once
V: TRBV13
CDR3: CASSPRTGHRSPLHF
DNA: TGTGCCAGCAGCCCCCGGACAGGGCACCGCTCACCCCTCCACTTT

D: -
length: 15
J: TRBJ1-6
size: few
V: TRBV13
CDR3: CASSRLGGRGSPLHF
DNA: TGTGCCAGCAGCCGGTTGGGGGGTCGGGGTTCACCCCTCCACTTT

D: -
length: 14
J: TRBJ1-1
size: -
V: TRBV19
CDR3: CASSIMVGGTEAFF
DNA: TGTGCCAGTAGTATAATGGTCGGGGGGACCGAAGCTTTCTTT

D: -
length: 14
J: TRBJ2-1
size: -
V: TRBV6-5
CDR3: CASSRTKRLDEQFF
DNA: TGTGCCAGCAGTCGGACTAAGAGGTTGGATGAGCAGTTCTTC

D: -
length: 16
J: TRBJ1-4
size: -
V: TRBV7-2
CDR3: CASSLSLLSTNEKLFF
DNA: TGTGCCAGCAGCCTATCATTACTTTCAACTAATGAAAAACTGTTTTTT

D: -
length: 17
J: TRBJ1-2
size: -
V: TRBV4-1
CDR3: CASSQGQVVINNYGYTF
DNA: TGCGCCAGCAGCCAAGGACAGGTCGTCATCAATAACTATGGCTACACCTTC

D: -
length: 14
J: TRBJ2-1
size: -
V: TRBV11-3
CDR3: CASSLGSWNDEQFF
DNA: TGTGCCAGCAGCTTGGGCTCTTGGAATGATGAGCAGTTCTTC

D: -
length: 15
J: TRBJ2-5
size: -
V: TRBV5-4
CDR3: CASSLVERRKETQYF
DNA: TGTGCCAGCAGCTTGGTAGAGCGGAGAAAAGAGACCCAGTACTTC

D: -
length: 14
J: TRBJ2-4
size: -
V: TRBV19
CDR3: CASSSQGLGNIQYF
DNA: TGTGCCAGTAGTTCGCAGGGCTTGGGAAACATTCAGTACTTC

D: -
length: 17
J: TRBJ1-5
size: -
V: TRBV28
CDR3: CASSLAEGWVSNQPQHF
DNA: TGTGCCAGCAGTTTAGCGGAGGGGTGGGTAAGCAATCAGCCCCAGCATTTT

D: -
length: 12
J: TRBJ2-2
size: -
V: TRBV18
CDR3: CASSLDTGELFF
DNA: TGTGCCAGCTCCCTCGACACCGGGGAGCTGTTTTTT

D: TRBD1
length: 15
J: TRBJ1-2
size: -
V: TRBV27
CDR3: CASSLRQGVAYGYTF
DNA: TGTGCCAGCAGTCTTCGACAGGGGGTTGCTTATGGCTACACCTTC

D: TRBD1
length: 14
J: TRBJ2-3
size: -
V: TRBV5-4
CDR3: CASSSNRGEDTQYF
DNA: TGTGCCAGCAGCTCAAACAGGGGAGAAGATACGCAGTATTTT

D: TRBD1
length: 18
J: TRBJ1-3
size: -
V: TRBV9
CDR3: CASSPSTVGQGFGNTIYF
DNA: TGTGCCAGCAGCCCTAGTACTGTGGGACAGGGGTTTGGAAACACCATATATTTT

D: -
length: 12
J: TRBJ2-1
size: -
V: TRBV7-9
CDR3: CASSPYANEQFF
DNA: TGTGCCAGCAGCCCATACGCGAATGAGCAGTTCTTC

D: -
length: 14
J: TRBJ2-4
size: -
V: TRBV6-5
CDR3: CASRPTGFKNIQYF
DNA: TGTGCCAGCAGGCCGACAGGTTTCAAAAACATTCAGTACTTC

D: -
length: 18
J: TRBJ1-2
size: -
V: TRBV7-8
CDR3: CASSVTPTPSGVVYGYTF
DNA: TGTGCCAGCAGCGTAACACCGACCCCTTCAGGGGTGGTCTATGGCTACACCTTC

D: TRBD2
length: 17
J: TRBJ2-1
size: once
V: TRBV7-6
CDR3: CASSAYRGLATTNEQFF
DNA: TGTGCCAGCAGCGCCTACCGAGGACTAGCGACGACCAATGAGCAGTTCTTC

D: -
length: 15
J: TRBJ1-1
size: -
V: TRBV5-4
CDR3: CASSHLTARDTEAFF
DNA: TGTGCCAGCAGCCACCTGACGGCCAGGGACACTGAAGCTTTCTTT

D: -
length: 14
J: TRBJ1-6
size: -
V: TRBV18
CDR3: CASSPRTEASSLHF
DNA: TGTGCCAGCTCACCAAGGACTGAGGCCTCCTCCCTCCACTTT

D: -
length: 23
J: TRBJ2-5
size: -
V: TRBV21-1
CDR3: CASSKTLLIKSTKGTVVKETQYF
DNA: TGTGCCAGCAGCAAAACCCTACTGATAAAGAGTACAAAAGGGACTGTAGTTAAAGAGACCCAGTACTTC

D: -
length: 16
J: TRBJ1-5
size: -
V: TRBV19
CDR3: CASTRGTALGNQPQHF
DNA: TGTGCCAGTACTAGGGGGACGGCACTTGGCAATCAGCCCCAGCATTTT

D: -
length: 14
J: TRBJ2-7
size: -
V: TRBV28
CDR3: CASSERLASSEQYF
DNA: TGTGCCAGCAGTGAACGGCTAGCGTCGTCCGAGCAGTACTTC

D: -
length: 15
J: TRBJ2-2
size: -
V: TRBV19
CDR3: CASSINRVTRWELFF
DNA: TGTGCCAGTAGTATAAACAGGGTCACGCGATGGGAGCTGTTTTTT

D: TRBD1
length: 14
J: TRBJ1-2
size: -
V: TRBV7-8
CDR3: CASSPGQGGYGYTF
DNA: TGTGCCAGCAGCCCCGGACAGGGAGGATATGGCTACACCTTC

D: -
length: 13
J: TRBJ2-5
size: once
V: TRBV18
CDR3: CASSPEPSETQYF
DNA: TGTGCCAGCTCACCGGAGCCTTCAGAGACCCAGTACTTC

D: TRBD2
length: 16
J: TRBJ2-1
size: -
V: TRBV7-6
CDR3: CASSKTSGQAGNEQFF
DNA: TGTGCCAGCAGCAAAACTAGCGGCCAGGCGGGTAATGAGCAGTTCTTC

D: -
length: 16
J: TRBJ2-3
size: -
V: TRBV7-9
CDR3: CASSLLFGSGTDTQYF
DNA: TGTGCCAGCAGCTTACTGTTTGGGAGTGGCACAGATACGCAGTATTTT

D: TRBD2
length: 17
J: TRBJ2-3
size: -
V: TRBV5-1
CDR3: CASSLLSSGGVTDTQYF
DNA: TGCGCCAGCAGCTTACTCTCTAGCGGGGGGGTTACAGATACGCAGTATTTT